The clone carrying this T cell receptor (beta chain) was recorded at least ten times. Its specificity is unknown. The entry originates in a study of T cells after yellow fever vaccination. TCRdb independently ran MiXCR on the 5' RACE reads; one entry per CDR3 protein. The sample includes more than 200,000 distinct CDR3 sequences, roughly 3.7% seen only once; the top ten take around 20%. Trimming removed 0 bases at V and 3 bases at J, with 15 bases between. Germline CDR1 reads SGHRS; CDR2 reads YFSETQ. CDR3 length equals 16 residues. Broader study findings: Some clonotypes were seen in both the CD4 and the CD8 compartments. These made up a small share and likely arose from convergent recombination. Reappearance after the booster was observed for most primary-vaccination clones (about 95% CD4, about 85% CD8).

The starting material was PBMCs, obtained 15 days after the yellow fever booster vaccination. This sequence originates from a man aged 18 to 29 who received the YFV17D yellow fever vaccine. The gene calls are TRBV5-1 and TRBJ2-5; the D is unclear. CDR3 sequence: CASSLVYQPPEETQYF. The CDR3 region has the DNA TGCGCCAGCAGCTTGGTTTATCAGCCGCCCGAAGAGACCCAGTACTTC. The full variable domain, completed using reference TRBV5-1 and TRBJ2-5, is KAGVTQTPRYLIKTRGQQVTLSCSPISGHRSVSWYQQTPGQGLQFLFEYFSETQRNKGNFPGRFSGRQFSNSRSEMNVSTLELGDSALYLCASSLVYQPPEETQYFGPGTRLLVL.